This T cell receptor (beta chain) was identified during a study of cytomegalovirus exposure and HLA in healthy donors. This cohort consisted of healthy bone marrow donors. As regards this clone: The antigen is not known.

Findings and caveats of the study: Follow-up analysis seemed to connect common viral pathogens with several of the most significant clusters identified. The study recorded about 160 TCR beta chains that were cytomegalovirus-associated. Donor immune exposure was known only as CMV serostatus.

Use of 60 Vbeta and 13 Jbeta primers characterized the PCR. Produced via immunoSEQ multiplex PCR; TCRdb's table is partial and in-frame only. The sample has 250,000 to 350,000 clones; roughly 85% are singletons. The sample comprised PBMCs. The TCR was taken from a man aged 35 to 55 in good health and CMV-seropositive.

The CDR3 spells CAISELTGGIYNEQFF. CDR3 nucleotide sequence: TGTGCCATCAGTGAACTAACAGGGGGCATCTACAATGAGCAGTTCTTC. The chain uses TRBV10-3 and TRBJ2-1; 9 bases map to TRBD1. CDR1 ENHRY and CDR2 SYGVKD come from the germline V gene. Trimming removed 3 bases from V and 3 bases from J; junction bases left unmatched: 6. The CDR3 runs 16 residues.